Presented here are 18 T cell receptor beta chains from one specimen sequenced in a study of T cell responses to AZD1222 COVID-19 vaccine. Some clones are missing from TCRdb's copy, which holds only in-frame ones; the method was immunoSEQ multiplex PCR. The sample shows 190,000 or so clones, roughly 92% of them seen only once. Sequenced material: peripheral blood, taken 28 days after the second AZD1222 dose. The origin of the receptors is an adult who received the AZD1222 COVID-19 vaccine.

The gene calls are TRBV18 and TRBJ1-2; D uncertain. CDR3 size: 15 residues. Between the trimmed V and J ends, which lost 0 bases and 7 bases, there was a span of 15 bases. Germline assignment: CDR1 KGHSH and CDR2 LQKENI. Written as DNA, the CDR3 is TGTGCCAGCTCACCACCCGTTGGTAGGAGCGCTGGCTACACCTTC. Translated, it gives CASSPPVGRSAGYTF.

This chain connects TRBV6-2 or TRBV6-3 to TRBJ1-2; TRBD1 might be the D (6 bases). Germline V gives CDR1 MNHEY, CDR2 SVGEGT. Deletions cut 2 bases from V and 4 bases from J, with 11 bases between. The CDR3 runs to 14 residues. CDR3 in DNA: TGTGCCAGCAGTTACCCCAGGACAGTCTATGGCTACACCTTC. As protein: CASSYPRTVYGYTF.

The chain combines TRBV7-3 with TRBJ2-1; D gene unclear. CDR3 length: 14 residues. Germline CDR1 and CDR2: SGHTA and FQGTGA. Trimming took off 8 bases at V and 0 bases at J, with 11 bases between the two ends. CDR3 nucleotide sequence: TGTGCCAGCGCGAAGGGCCCCTCCTACAATGAGCAGTTCTTC. The encoded protein is CASAKGPSYNEQFF.

The table lists this clone with a count of one. V gene TRBV9 combines with J gene TRBJ1-5, with a tentative D call TRBD1 (6 bases). Trimming shortened V by 1 base and J by 3 bases, and 11 bases separated the two germline ends. This CDR3 contains 15 residues. CDR1 SGDLS and CDR2 YYNGEE come from the germline V gene. The CDR3 DNA is TGTGCCAGCAGCGTATCTGGACAGAACAATCAGCCCCAGCATTTT. Residues: CASSVSGQNNQPQHF.

The chain carries TRBV19 and TRBJ2-7, with 8 bases matching TRBD1. This CDR3 is 15 amino acids long. Trimming took 4 bases from V and 6 from J; bases not matched to a gene: 11. CDR1 LNHDA and CDR2 SQIVND come from the germline V gene (reference sequence). CDR3 protein: CASSTYQGTGAEQYF. For the CDR3, the DNA is TGTGCCAGTAGTACCTACCAGGGGACAGGCGCCGAGCAGTACTTC. Full variable domain (missing parts from reference TRBV19 and TRBJ2-7): DGGITQSPKYLFRKEGQNVTLSCEQNLNHDAMYWYRQDPGQGLRLIYYSQIVNDFQKGDIAEGYSVSREKKESFPLTVTSAQKNPTAFYLCASSTYQGTGAEQYFGPGTRLTVT.

The CDR3 DNA is TGTGCCAGCAGTCCATCCCTGGGGGGGTACAATGGCTACACCTTC. This sequence encodes CASSPSLGGYNGYTF. The V gene is TRBV27, the J gene TRBJ1-2; D possibly corresponds to TRBD1 (5 bases). The germline V gene has CDR1 MNHEY and CDR2 SMNVEV (reference sequence). This CDR3 is built from 15 residues. V dropped 5 bases and J dropped 6 bases, with 19 bases sitting between them.

This chain uses TRBV6-1 with TRBJ1-1, with TRBD1 matching 10 bases. The V and J ends lost 4 bases and 1 base, in that order; junction bases with no gene match: 6. Germline values: CDR1 MNHNS, CDR2 SASEGT. The CDR3 covers 16 residues. In DNA, the CDR3 is TGTGCCAGCAGTGCAGACAGGGGGCAAGGGAACACTGAAGCTTTCTTT. Amino acids: CASSADRGQGNTEAFF.

J is TRBJ2-1 and V is TRBV21-1; the table assigns TRBD1, which was not confirmed against the DNA. TRBV21-1 is a pseudogene. The CDR3 loop spans 17 amino acids. As DNA, the CDR3 is TGTGCCAGCAGCAAAGAGCTTGGGGACAGGGGCAAAAATGAGCAGTTCTTC. Its protein product is CASSKELGDRGKNEQFF.

The V and J genes are TRBV27 and TRBJ2-1; 7 bases align to TRBD2. Per germline, CDR1 MNHEY and CDR2 SMNVEV (reference sequence). V lost 6 bases and J lost 5; bases outside the gene matches: 13. The CDR3 covers 16 residues. This CDR3 is CASSQGAGGRHNEQFF. The CDR3 DNA is TGTGCCAGCAGCCAGGGTGCCGGGGGGAGACACAATGAGCAGTTCTTC.

CDR3 residues: CASSLGIRNEQFF. CDR3 nucleotides: TGTGCCAGCAGCTTAGGCATCAGGAATGAGCAGTTCTTC. V is TRBV13 and J is TRBJ2-1, with D uncertain. The V gene's germline CDR1 is PRHDT and CDR2 FYEKMQ (reference sequence). This CDR3 region has 13 residues. V lost 0 bases and J lost 7, with 7 bases in between.

V gene TRBV6-5 combines with J gene TRBJ2-3, with TRBD1 matching over 8 bases. V dropped 4 bases and J dropped 1; count of bases not matched to a gene: 4. CDR1 and CDR2 from the germline V gene are MNHEY and SVGAGI. The CDR3 spans 15 residues. This CDR3 reads CASSLDRAGTDTQYF. CDR3 DNA: TGTGCCAGCAGTTTGGACAGGGCGGGCACAGATACGCAGTATTTT.

J is TRBJ1-6 and V is TRBV27; 8 bases are shared with TRBD1. The CDR3 length is 16 residues. Trimming took 3 bases from V and 6 from J; bases not matched to a gene: 7. The germline V gene encodes CDR1 MNHEY and CDR2 SMNVEV (reference sequence). The CDR3: CASSFLQGVFNSPLHF. CDR3 nucleotides: TGTGCCAGCAGTTTCCTACAGGGGGTCTTTAATTCACCCCTCCACTTT.

The rearrangement uses TRBV7-2 and TRBJ2-7; 9 bases line up with TRBD2. J gave up 2 bases and V 5 bases, and 10 bases lay outside the gene matches. CDR1 is SGHTA, CDR2 FQGNSA, per germline. The CDR3 is made up of 16 amino acids. CDR3 in amino acids: CASSKGAGGPPYEQYF. The CDR3, as DNA: TGTGCCAGCAGCAAAGGGGCGGGGGGGCCTCCCTACGAGCAGTACTTC.

This clone was observed a single time. V and J are TRBV4-2 and TRBJ2-6; D call uncertain. Germline V gene lookup returns CDR1 LGHNA and CDR2 YNFKEQ. Trimming stripped 1 base from V and 2 bases from J, with 0 bases between. The CDR3 is 13 residues long. The DNA for the CDR3 is TGTGCCAGCAGCCAAGCTGGGGCCAACGTCCTGACTTTC. Its translation: CASSQAGANVLTF.

This chain joins TRBV3-1 (or the pseudogene TRBV3-2) and TRBJ2-7; 9 bases line up with TRBD2. Germline values: CDR1 LGHDT, CDR2 YNNKEL (reference sequence). The CDR3 extends over 16 amino acids. V shed 0 bases, J shed 4 bases, and the junction held 7 bases outside the gene matches. CDR3 sequence (DNA): TGTGCCAGCAGCCAAGATCCTAGCGGGGTTGGTTACGAGCAGTACTTC. The encoded protein is CASSQDPSGVGYEQYF.

This chain connects TRBV28 to TRBJ1-2, with TRBD1 as a possible D gene (5 bases). The CDR3 is 13 residues long. Germline assignment: CDR1 MDHEN and CDR2 SYDVKM. The germline V and J ends were trimmed by 8 bases and 4 bases, with 14 bases remaining between them. The CDR3 spells CASSGGHGYGYTF. CDR3 coding DNA: TGTGCCAGCTCCGGTGGACACGGCTATGGCTACACCTTC.

The chain uses TRBV6-2 or TRBV6-3 and TRBJ2-3; 10 bases map to TRBD2. This CDR3 has 15 amino acids. The V gene's germline CDR1 is MNHEY and CDR2 SVGEGT. The V segment lost 2 bases and the J segment 5 bases; nucleotides outside the gene matches: 4. CDR3 region: CASSYQRGGQDTQYF. For the CDR3, the DNA is TGTGCCAGCAGTTACCAGCGGGGGGGGCAAGATACGCAGTATTTT.

The V and J genes are TRBV5-1 and TRBJ2-3; 7 nucleotides align to TRBD1. CDR3 length equals 17 residues. The germline V gene encodes CDR1 SGHRS and CDR2 YFSETQ. Trimming took 4 bases from V and 4 from J; bases not matched to a gene: 15. The CDR3 loop is CASSQRDYRGRADTQYF. DNA of the CDR3: TGCGCCAGCAGCCAACGGGATTACAGGGGTCGCGCAGATACGCAGTATTTT. The full variable domain, rest sourced from reference TRBV5-1 and TRBJ2-3, is KAGVTQTPRYLIKTRGQQVTLSCSPISGHRSVSWYQQTPGQGLQFLFEYFSETQRNKGNFPGRFSGRQFSNSRSEMNVSTLELGDSALYLCASSQRDYRGRADTQYFGPGTRLTVL.